This TCR beta chain was documented in a study of technical replicates of blood from a handful of donors. The table came from immunoSEQ multiplex PCR; TCRdb's copy has only in-frame clones and leaves some out. The sample contains under 90,000 clones, roughly 96% of which appear only once. This CDR3 has 14 residues. The V end lost 1 base, the J end lost 7 bases, and 10 bases lay between the germline ends. Germline lookup yields CDR1 MDHEN and CDR2 SYDVKM. The receptor was derived from a human donor in good health. The sample comprised T cells isolated from PBMCs. This chain connects TRBV28 to TRBJ1-4; D gene uncertain. CDR3 region: CASSLSDLGEKLFF. The CDR3 coding sequence is TGTGCCAGCAGTTTATCAGATCTTGGTGAAAAACTGTTTTTT. The full variable domain, completed using reference TRBV28 and TRBJ1-4, is DVKVTQSSRYLVKRTGEKVFLECVQDMDHENMFWYRQDPGLGLRLIYFSYDVKMKEKGDIPEGYSVSREKKERFSLILESASTNQTSMYLCASSLSDLGEKLFFGSGTQLSVL.